Listed here is a single TCR beta chain. Its target is not known. A second PCR, run for about 7 to 11 cycles, used a sample-barcoded 5' primer plus a J-beta primer mix. In TCRdb, the 5' RACE reads were re-called with MiXCR into one record per CDR3 protein. Of 800,000 or so distinct CDR3 sequences in the sample, about 47% were seen once. This entry comes from a study of blood T cells in healthy people across ages. Roughly 9.5 milliliters of peripheral blood were drawn from each donor into EDTA-treated tubes. Extracted total RNA amounted to at least 6 micrograms for each sample. Study-level findings and limits: Unknown CMV status may confound age-related changes in expanded clones. It was the long-lived donors that had more naive CD4+ cells and higher diversity than aged donors.

This CDR3 region has 15 residues. Germline trimming cut 0 bases from V and 4 bases from J; bases unmatched to any gene: 3. Germline CDR1 reads MGHRA; CDR2 reads YSYEKL. The sample consisted of blood. The TCR sequence derives from a man older than 75 in good health. The chain couples TRBV4-1 to TRBJ2-7; TRBD2 agrees at 10 bases. The CDR3 loop is CASSQEEREGYEQYF. The CDR3 nucleotides are TGCGCCAGCAGCCAAGAAGAGCGGGAGGGGTACGAGCAGTACTTC.